Below, 3 T cell receptor beta chains from the same sample are listed, as sequenced in a study of T-cell memory formation after mild COVID-19. A single record per CDR3 protein comes from TCRdb applying MiXCR to the 5' RACE reads. Among 35,000 to 45,000 distinct CDR3 sequences listed, roughly 6.6% were seen once. Material for sequencing was PBMCs or a T cell subset sorted from them (not recorded which). These TCRs come from an adult who had mild COVID-19 (a few samples of this study predate the infection). Cell type and time point are not known.

The table lists this clonotype with many counts. The V gene is TRBV7-3, the J gene TRBJ2-1; weak D call: TRBD2 (7 bases). Trimming cost V 2 bases and J 0 bases, with 17 bases left between them. This CDR3 region has 18 residues. Germline CDR1 reads SGHTA; CDR2 reads FQGTGA. The CDR3 loop is CASSLWGLAVISYNEQFF. The CDR3 DNA follows: TGTGCCAGCAGCTTATGGGGGCTAGCGGTAATCTCCTACAATGAGCAGTTCTTC.

The rearrangement uses TRBV5-6 and TRBJ2-1, with D unclear. V lost 2 bases and J lost 6, with 6 bases in between. Looked up from germline, CDR1 is SGHDT and CDR2 is YYEEEE. The CDR3 runs 12 residues. In DNA, the CDR3 is TGTGCCAGCAGCTTCGGCTTCAATGAGCAGTTCTTC. Protein sequence: CASSFGFNEQFF.

The J gene is TRBJ1-2, the V gene TRBV7-3; 8 nucleotides agree with TRBD1. V dropped 5 bases and J dropped 4; count of bases not matched to a gene: 15. The CDR3 is made up of 17 amino acids. CDR1 is SGHTA and CDR2 is FQGTGA in the germline V gene. CDR3 protein: CASSAANRGQGAYGYTF. DNA for the CDR3: TGTGCCAGCAGCGCCGCTAACAGGGGCCAGGGGGCCTATGGCTACACCTTC.